One sample yielded the 11 T cell receptor beta chains listed below, sequenced in a study of regulatory T cells in long-lasting Graves disease. As to time point: persistent/refractory GD, antithyroid drugs over 5 years with positive TRAb. From RNA extracted from PBMCs, the TCR library was made. With iRepertoire HTBI primers and Arm-PCR of CDR3 regions, TCR beta libraries were built. TCRdb re-derived calls from the multiplex PCR reads in MiXCR, one entry per CDR3 protein. The table includes roughly 470,000 distinct CDR3 sequences, around 21% detected once. Sequencing used peripheral blood mononuclear cells (PBMCs), obtained when the disease was refractory, from a patient treated with antithyroid drugs. These receptor sequences come from a female donor with Graves disease.

The V and J genes are TRBV7-2 and TRBJ2-1; 7 positions agree with TRBD2. The germline gives CDR1 SGHTA, CDR2 FQGNSA. The V gene end was trimmed by 4 bases and the J gene end by 7 bases; junction bases not matched to a gene: 10. This CDR3 comprises 15 residues. The CDR3 region has the DNA TGTGCCAGCAGCTCCGGGAGGAGTAGTGGAAATGAGCAGTTCTTC. This gives the protein CASSSGRSSGNEQFF.

This clonotype has at least ten counts. The CDR3 region has the DNA TGCAGTGCTAGGGGGACTAGCTCCTACGAGCAGTACTTC. Protein sequence: CSARGTSSYEQYF. The V call is TRBV20-1, the J call TRBJ2-7; 8 bases map to TRBD2. J gave up 0 bases and V 3 bases, and 1 base lay outside the gene matches. This CDR3 is built from 13 residues. Germline V gene sequence: CDR1 DFQATT, CDR2 SNEGSKA (reference sequence).

This clonotype was detected a few times. Germline and junction disagree at one end, which may indicate a read error. V gene TRBV4-1 combines with J gene TRBJ1-2; TRBD1 matches at 7 bases. CDR3 size: 16 residues. The germline V gene has CDR1 MGHRA and CDR2 YSYEKL. CDR3 region: CASSQGYGQAKYGYTF. The DNA for the CDR3 is TGCGCCAGCAGCCAAGGGTATGGACAGGCTAAGTATGGCTACACCTTC.

This clonotype appeared many times. V usage is TRBV11-2 and J usage is TRBJ2-7, with 11 bases identical to TRBD2. Germline-derived CDR1 and CDR2 are SGHAT and FQNNGV. The CDR3 consists of 15 residues. V lost 3 bases to trimming and J lost 2 bases; unmatched junction nucleotides: 3. The CDR3 spells CASSFGTSGPYEQYF. Here the CDR3 DNA reads TGTGCCAGCAGCTTCGGGACTAGCGGACCCTACGAGCAGTACTTC.

This chain uses TRBV4-2 with TRBJ1-5; TRBD1 agrees at 7 bases. V dropped 1 base and J dropped 6; count of bases not matched to a gene: 6. Germline V gene sequence: CDR1 LGHNA, CDR2 YNFKEQ. This CDR3 is built from 15 residues. The CDR3 here is CASSQVGQGVQPQHF. The CDR3 DNA is TGTGCCAGCAGCCAAGTTGGGCAGGGGGTTCAGCCCCAGCATTTT.

V gene TRBV20-1 combines with J gene TRBJ1-1, with no clear D. The V end was cut by 2 bases, the J end by 0 bases, with 10 bases between. Germline V CDR1 and CDR2: DFQATT, SNEGSKA (reference sequence). The CDR3 has 14 residues. In nucleotides, the CDR3 is TGCAGTGCTAGATCGACACATGTGAACACTGAAGCTTTCTTT. It translates to CSARSTHVNTEAFF.

This clonotype was observed at least ten times. The V call is TRBV11-2, the J call TRBJ2-7, with D uncertain. The CDR3 is 13 amino acids. Trimming left V 8 bases short and J 2 bases short, with 13 bases between. Germline values: CDR1 SGHAT, CDR2 FQNNGV. CDR3 region: CASLGSPTYEQYF. The CDR3 nucleotides are TGTGCCAGCCTCGGATCACCAACCTACGAGCAGTACTTC. Drawing the rest from reference TRBV11-2 and TRBJ2-7, the complete variable domain is EAGVAQSPRYKIIEKRQSVAFWCNPISGHATLYWYQQILGQGPKLLIQFQNNGVVDDSQLPKDRFSAERLKGVDSTLKIQPAKLEDSAVYLCASLGSPTYEQYFGPGTRLTVT.

This clonotype appeared many times. This chain uses TRBV20-1 with TRBJ2-5; 7 nucleotides line up with TRBD2. From germline, CDR1 is DFQATT and CDR2 SNEGSKA (reference sequence). The CDR3 totals 15 residues. The V and J ends lost 3 bases and 2 bases, in that order; junction bases with no gene match: 9. The CDR3: CSASNFRGGQETQYF. In DNA, the CDR3 is TGCAGTGCTAGCAATTTCCGGGGAGGGCAAGAGACCCAGTACTTC.

This clonotype was recorded at least ten times. The chain joins TRBV27 to TRBJ2-5; the D gene is possibly TRBD2 (5 bases). This CDR3 has 16 amino acids. Germline loops: CDR1 MNHEY, CDR2 SMNVEV (reference sequence). V was cut by 2 bases and J by 2 bases, with 15 bases left in between. CDR3 amino acids: CASSLGAEPTQETQYF. The CDR3 region has the DNA TGTGCCAGCAGTTTAGGAGCGGAGCCAACGCAAGAGACCCAGTACTTC.

The CDR3 region is CASRPQQGVGTNEKLFF. The CDR3 nucleotides read TGTGCCAGCAGACCACAACAGGGAGTCGGGACTAATGAAAAACTGTTTTTT. This chain uses TRBV6-1 with TRBJ1-4; possible D gene TRBD1, 6 bases. The CDR3 covers 17 residues. Trimming pared 6 bases from V and 2 bases from J, leaving 19 bases between. Germline lookup yields CDR1 MNHNS and CDR2 SASEGT.

On this clonotype itself: Being one base from a much bigger clone, this may be a read error. The gene calls are TRBV6-4 and TRBJ1-1, with D unresolved. Germline values: CDR1 MRHNA, CDR2 SNTAGT. The CDR3 runs to 14 residues. Written as DNA, the CDR3 is TGTGCCAGCAGTTACTCCGGTTTGAACACTGGAGCTTTCTTT. The encoded protein is CASSYSGLNTGAFF.